This section outlines one T cell receptor beta chain sequence together with its context. This clonotype was seen only a few times. Its antigen remains undetermined. No clone much larger than this one lies a single base away; base qualities are absent. V is cut back by 5 bases and J by 1 base, with 6 bases in the junction unmatched. The CDR3 holds 15 amino acids from the cysteine to the phenylalanine. The CDR3 DNA has 45 bases and is translated from base 1. CDR1 and CDR2, per the germline V gene, are SQVTM and ANQGSEA. This entry comes from a study of CD8 T cells in ankylosing spondylitis (dated by TCRdb to about 2017). Regarding the study in general: The study set out to find disease-linked TCR variants by profiling T cell receptor beta repertoires in ankylosing spondylitis patients and healthy donors. Peripheral blood was sampled, and synovial fluid was also collected from ankylosing spondylitis patients. The full study cohort was made up of about 24 ankylosing spondylitis patients and more than 90 healthy donors.

Reads for this sample came from an Illumina HiSeq 2500. TCR beta libraries were prepared by quantitative 5'-RACE with molecular barcodes. The authors' pipeline ran thus. A new computational method based on a probabilistic model of VDJ rearrangement was used to identify disease-linked TCR variants. TCRdb cleaned the public reads at Q25 with fastp, built clones with MiXCR and kept in-frame beta chains. Rows matching on CDR3 protein sequence are summarized as one entry with the most common DNA and genes. These V and J calls derive from TCRdb rather than the authors' analysis. A total of roughly 470,000 distinct CDR3 sequences appear in this sample, 25% to 30% of them only once. Jointly, the top ten make up about 0.92% of the sample. Findings and caveats that apply to the study as a whole: The disease-linked clones showed a CD8+ phenotype and occurred at relatively low frequencies in peripheral blood. The disease-linked clones were reported to be significantly enriched in matched synovial fluid samples from ankylosing spondylitis patients. Blood from ankylosing spondylitis patients appeared to be characterized by a TCR beta motif composed of several highly homologous amino acid variants. Some TCR beta motif variants had previously been reported in synovial fluid and blood of reactive arthritis patients, which suggested common disease-initiation mechanisms.

The chain couples TRBV29-1 to TRBJ2-3; TRBD2 agrees with 10 junctional bases. Sequencing was done on a sample of blood, either unsorted or a sorted T cell fraction (not recorded which). The TCR comes from a male donor with ankylosing spondylitis. The CDR3 region reads CSVLPTSGRTDTQYF. The DNA reads as follows: TGCAGCGTTCTTCCGACTAGCGGGCGCACAGATACGCAGTATTTT.